This TCR beta chain originates from a study of beta chain features in type 1 diabetes. Background on the study: Analysis included 100 million to 140 million sorted cells drawn from all samples.

With V trimmed by 0 bases and J by 5 bases, 5 bases remained unmatched. The CDR3 is made up of 15 amino acids. Looked up from germline, CDR1 is SGDLS and CDR2 is YYNGEE. The study reverse transcribed the entire isolated RNA, so it sequenced expressed TCRB transcripts. Profiling relied on immunoSEQ multiplex PCR, and the TCRdb table lists in-frame clones only, not all of them. The table has 500,000 to 650,000 clones, 9.5% to 15% seen once. CD45RO/CCR7/CD25/CD127/CD95/CD27 sorting isolated CD4+ naive, central memory, regulatory and stem cell-like memory cells. Whole-study findings and limits: Significant though moderate, a shortening of TCRB CDR3s appeared in all four CD4+ subsets of Type 1 diabetes patients.

With respect to this clone: As yet, its antigen is unknown.

The receptor was isolated from a man aged 25 to 45 with type 1 diabetes. The chain is built from TRBV9 and TRBJ2-4, with 7 positions matching TRBD2. The specimen sequenced was naive CD4+ T cells from blood. CDR3 DNA: TGTGCCAGCAGCGTAGCTTCGGGGGGACAAAACATTCAGTACTTC. Translating it yields CASSVASGGQNIQYF.